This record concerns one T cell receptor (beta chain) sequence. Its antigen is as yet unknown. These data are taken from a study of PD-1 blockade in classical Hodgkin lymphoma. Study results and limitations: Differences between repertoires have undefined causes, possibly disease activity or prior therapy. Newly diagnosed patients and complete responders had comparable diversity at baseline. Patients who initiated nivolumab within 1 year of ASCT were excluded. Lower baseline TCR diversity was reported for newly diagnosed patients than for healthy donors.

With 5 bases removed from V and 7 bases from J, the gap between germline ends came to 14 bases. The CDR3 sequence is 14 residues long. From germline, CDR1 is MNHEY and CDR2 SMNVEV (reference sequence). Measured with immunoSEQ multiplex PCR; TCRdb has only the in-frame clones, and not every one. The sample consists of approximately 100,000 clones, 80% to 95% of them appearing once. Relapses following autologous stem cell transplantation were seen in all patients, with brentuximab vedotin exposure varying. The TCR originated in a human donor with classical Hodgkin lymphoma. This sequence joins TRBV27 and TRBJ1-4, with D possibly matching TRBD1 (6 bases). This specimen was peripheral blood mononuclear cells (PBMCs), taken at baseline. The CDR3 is CASSPGDGSEKLFF. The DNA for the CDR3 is TGTGCCAGCAGTCCAGGGGACGGGAGTGAAAAACTGTTTTTT.